This TCR beta chain was sequenced for a study of T-cell memory formation after mild COVID-19. The V end lost 3 bases, the J end lost 2 bases, and 8 bases lay between the germline ends. This CDR3 region has 13 residues. Germline V gene lookup returns CDR1 LNHNV and CDR2 YYDKDF (reference sequence). This clonotype has only a few counts. From 5'RACE with constant-segment primers came TCR alpha and TCR beta cDNA libraries that carried sample barcodes and UMIs. One entry per CDR3 protein, called by TCRdb with MiXCR from the 5' RACE reads. The profile shows around 340,000 distinct CDR3 sequences, 10% to 15% of them singletons.

The sequence derives from a man aged 18 to 30 who had mild COVID-19 (a few samples of this study predate the infection). Cell type and time point are not known. Sequenced: PBMCs or a T cell subset sorted from them (not recorded which). V is TRBV15 and J is TRBJ2-7; D unresolved. CDR3 in amino acids: CATSRDQTYEQYF. The CDR3 DNA reads as TGTGCCACCAGCAGGGACCAGACCTACGAGCAGTACTTC.